This T cell receptor beta chain is drawn from a study of cytomegalovirus exposure and HLA in healthy donors (dated by TCRdb to 2016 to 2017). For the study in its entirety: An earlier analysis of several hundred of the donors reported roughly 300 Gb of sequence data and 95 million to 130 million unique TCR beta sequences obtained from around 180 million T cells. Approximately 300 gigabases of sequencing data and around 85 million unique TCR sequences made up an early release that covered several hundred HLA-typed donors. Of the roughly 400 genotyped donors, approximately 80% were placed in the genetic ancestry cluster associated with self-reported Caucasian donors. The study aimed to test whether cataloging public T cell receptors could reveal signatures of past pathogen exposure. The T cell repertoires of 670 or so subjects were profiled by immunosequencing and related to cytomegalovirus serostatus. Along with the roughly 670-subject first cohort, a separate validation cohort of roughly 110 different subjects was used. High-throughput TCR immunosequencing, statistical association of individual TCRs with disease status, and machine learning were combined to predict cytomegalovirus infection status. To study patterns of TCR occurrence, a later analysis re-analyzed previously published TCR beta repertoires from 666 donors and added high-resolution HLA genotyping. In the later analysis, no new phenotypic data were used to find candidate immune exposures; instead, reliance was placed on TCR beta sequences and their occurrence across donors. An earlier analysis of 500 to 750 of the donors applied high-throughput TCR beta sequencing to assess whether each TCR beta V gene segment acted as functional or pseudogenic. Alongside the repertoire data, information on donor age, sex, ethnicity and CMV serostatus was compiled. In a later genetic analysis, genome-wide SNP genotypes for about 55% of the roughly 670 donors were used, and that subset was treated as a discovery cohort. Every discovery cohort repertoire had been produced on one sequencing platform. HLA typing covered class I and class II loci at four-digit resolution. The number of donors typed differed by locus, with about 629-630 for A, B, C, DRB1 and DQB1, roughly 520 for DQA1, over 600 for DPA1, and around 430 for DPB1. Because of strong linkage in the cohort, four to six DR-DQ haplotypes were treated as single units for association and clustering. On average, over 200,000 unique TCR beta nucleotide sequences were sequenced per donor among some 420 genotyped donors of the cohort, with around 19% of those sequences being non-productive.

Overall study results and their limits: Most TCR sequences were seen in very few donors, while some public TCRs were found in many individuals. An association between a missense DCLRE1C variant and V-gene and J-gene trimming of TCR beta chains was found in a later genetic analysis and replicated in an independent cohort. A further reported finding was that TCR beta sequences accurately predicted the HLA-A and HLA-B alleles for most subjects in the first cohort. A group of highly shared sequence variants was considered likely to be a technical artifact of the sequencing pipeline. Compared with the roughly 700-donor mean, donors in an Asian-associated ancestry cluster had fewer N-insertions in productive TCRs, according to a later genetic analysis. Because the 87-base-pair reads could not distinguish some IMGT-functional V segments, including TRBV6-2 and TRBV6-3, those segments were excluded. Correlated functional status among segregating V segments might reflect linkage disequilibrium, but an unknown experimental factor could not be ruled out. An earlier analysis of approximately 590 of the donors showed that most TCR beta V segments appeared in productive rearrangements either about 87% or about 30% of the time, which broadly matched IMGT annotations. Because HLA typing was unavailable for some donors at each locus, only the typed subset was used in association tests. In a later analysis, the rate of TCR association differed among HLA loci, with DRB1 alleles having the most associated TCRs and HLA-C alleles having the fewest. This cohort had only TCR beta chains sequenced, and the lack of alpha or paired-chain data limited which features could be detected. When HLA alleles, especially DR and DQ, strongly co-occurred, attributing TCR associations to individual alleles was difficult. A few of the identified cytomegalovirus-associated TCR beta chains were confirmed in vitro to be specific for cytomegalovirus antigens. Sequencing depth was assumed to be roughly uniform across donors in the presence/absence analyses, though that assumption may not hold. Cytomegalovirus status was reported to be diagnosed by the classifier with high specificity and sensitivity in both the original and validation cohorts. A total of 150 to 200 TCR beta chains were listed by the study as associated with cytomegalovirus. It was suggested by the authors that the approach could potentially be generalized to other disease states and immunological phenotypes. At a false discovery rate of 0.05, a later analysis linked 15,000 to 20,000 TCR beta sequences to specific HLA alleles. Because counts were too low, roughly 18 rarely observed V segments, including chromosome 9 orphons, were left out of the earlier analysis of 587 of the donors. According to a later analysis, most CMV-associated TCR beta chains appeared to be HLA-restricted, and the HLA associations seemed to be driven largely by CMV exposure. In a later analysis, HLA-associated TCR beta chains showed more clonal expansion and lower generation probabilities than non-associated chains that were equally common. For the cohort, immune exposure information was limited to CMV serostatus. In a later analysis, several top co-occurrence clusters were reported to appear linked to parvovirus B19, influenza, CMV and Epstein-Barr virus.

As regards this clone: Its recognized antigen is unknown. Within one base of it there is no much larger clone, and no base qualities were kept.

A distance of 8 bases separates the germline ends of V and J, which lose 0 bases and 2 bases respectively. The CDR1 and CDR2 encoded by the germline V gene are SGHDT and YYEEEE. The CDR3 contains 15 residues, cysteine and phenylalanine counted. The entry retains the CDR3 DNA only, 45 bases that are in frame from base 1. In total, 600 or so healthy bone marrow donors made up the cohort. Cohort members were all nominally healthy when sampled, although unrecorded immune exposures were likely present. The donor tested CMV seropositive, placing the donor among the 289 seropositive members of the cohort. A peripheral blood sample was collected from each donor, and TCR beta sequencing was performed on peripheral blood mononuclear cells. Genomic DNA was extracted from the blood cell samples with the Qiagen DNeasy Blood Extraction Kit. The library was generated by the immunoSEQ multiplex PCR assay. A mixture of 60 forward primers for TCR Vbeta segments and 13 reverse primers for TCR Jbeta segments was used in the multiplex PCR. A multiplex PCR assay on genomic DNA amplified the CDR3 region of rearranged TCR beta genes. The amplified TCR beta libraries were sequenced on the Illumina HiSeq System as 87-base-pair reads. Per the authors' processing: Across the 670 or so repertoires, a later analysis counted 80 million or so unique TCR beta chains, 9.5 million to 12 million of which were shared by at least two donors. To remove PCR and sequencing errors, raw reads were error-corrected and collapsed into unique sequences using a nearest-neighbor algorithm that merged closely related sequences. V, D and J gene segments were assigned by aligning CDR3 sequences to IMGT reference sequences. For a sequence to be retained, a match of at least six nucleotides to both a V gene segment and a J gene segment was required. Rearrangements were called productive when the CDR3 lacked stop codons and stayed in frame with V and J; all others were non-productive. Following IMGT convention, CDR3 was defined as the stretch from the second conserved V-encoded cysteine to the conserved J-encoded phenylalanine. Sequences without an unambiguous match to a single V gene segment were excluded from the earlier analysis of 587 of the donors. An earlier analysis of fewer than 750 of the donors classified V segments as functional when productive rearrangements were above 56.7% and as segregating when the standard deviation between donors was above 5%. A statistical classification framework was developed to diagnose cytomegalovirus status using the catalog of TCR beta chain sequences. V and J gene assignment, in a later analysis, came from comparing TCR nucleotide sequences with IMGT/GENE-DB human TR gene sequences. Using the TCRdist pipeline, a later analysis assigned CDR3 sequences along with most-parsimonious VDJ recombination scenarios. In a later analysis, each TCR beta chain was defined by its CDR3 amino acid sequence together with its V-gene family, and reads without a unique V-gene family were excluded. In a later analysis, 450 to 600 highly shared, low-generation-probability nucleotide sequences were removed to address suspected cross-contamination and a sequencing artifact. A later analysis calculated a clonal expansion index for each public chain from normalized within-repertoire ranks of inferred template counts. In a later analysis, generation probabilities were computed using a VDJ recombination model fitted to out-of-frame rearrangements, and the results were checked against IGoR. Hypergeometric tests were used in a later analysis to score TCR-TCR, TCR-HLA and TCR-CMV co-occurrence, with a repertoire-size bias correction applied to the TCR pairs. A later analysis estimated false discovery rates by permuting HLA or CMV assignments 20 times. A later analysis grouped co-occurring TCRs with DBSCAN, adding TCRdist sequence similarity when clustering within HLA-allele-positive subsets. For co-occurrence clustering, repertoires with fewer than 30,000 or more than 120,000 public chains were excluded, along with a handful of repertoires with anomalous nucleotide sharing. The table was pulled from immuneACCESS by TCRdb, which kept in-frame rearrangements only. Such tables lose some clones; where checked, under half of the loss comes from unresolved V genes, and the rest has no known cause. That table supplies the V and J calls and clone size; D and trimming were determined from the DNA. This sample comprises some 110,000 clones, about 72% of them detected only once. The top ten clonotypes cover 4% to 5% of the sample.

The receptor chain draws on TRBV5-6 and TRBJ2-2, with TRBD2 tentatively as D gene (6 bases match). Sequences were obtained from PBMCs. This clonotype originated in a man aged 50 to 60 in good health and CMV-seropositive. The encoded CDR3 is CASSLVAGNTGELFF. DNA sequence: TGTGCCAGCAGCTTGGTGGCGGGAAACACCGGGGAGCTGTTTTTT.